This passage covers 21 T cell receptor beta chains from one sample sequenced in a study of CDR3 diversity in severe acne. TCRdb re-called the PCR reads through MiXCR, storing one row per CDR3 protein. The sample records 84,000 or so distinct CDR3 sequences, 48% being singletons. Sequencing input: blood. The source of these receptors is a male donor in good health, serving as a control.

Comment on this clonotype: A read error may be the cause here, since a much bigger clone is one base away. This CDR3 is missing its conserved last phenylalanine or tryptophan, likely due to a read error. The J gene is TRBJ2-7, the V gene TRBV4-1; D may be TRBD2 (5 bases). The CDR3 consists of 14 residues. Germline CDR1 and CDR2: MGHRA and YSYEKL. V was trimmed by 1 base and J by 1 base, leaving 8 bases between them. For the CDR3, the DNA is TGCGCCAGCAGCCAAGCTAGCATTTCCTACGAGCAGTACTCC. Translating gives CASSQASISYEQYS.

This clonotype was counted ten times or more. CDR3 sequence: CASSPTGGTAFF. The DNA of the CDR3 is TGTGCCAGCAGTCCGACAGGGGGCACAGCTTTCTTT. V gene TRBV2 combines with J gene TRBJ1-1; 10 nucleotides agree with TRBD1. Germline lookup yields CDR1 SNHLY and CDR2 FYNNEI. With 5 bases clipped from V and 10 bases from J, the junction kept 4 bases outside the gene matches. This CDR3 is 12 amino acids long.

Many counts were recorded for this clonotype. This sequence joins TRBV18 and TRBJ1-5; D remains unclear. The V end was cut by 5 bases, the J end by 3 bases, with 5 bases between. Germline V gives CDR1 KGHSH, CDR2 LQKENI. The CDR3 loop spans 12 amino acids. CDR3: CASSGYNQPQHF. The CDR3 region has the DNA TGTGCCAGCTCAGGGTACAATCAGCCCCAGCATTTT.

The V call is TRBV28, the J call TRBJ2-7; D gene uncertain. V lost 4 bases, J lost 5 bases, and 6 bases lay in between. The CDR3 runs 11 residues. Germline V CDR1 and CDR2: MDHEN, SYDVKM. The DNA for the CDR3 is TGTGCCAGCAGTTCCGTCCACGAGCAGTACTTC. Translating gives CASSSVHEQYF.

The rearrangement joins TRBV6-6 to TRBJ2-7, with 9 nucleotides matching TRBD1. The V gene end was trimmed by 5 bases and the J gene end by 4 bases; junction bases not matched to a gene: 6. There are 14 residues in the CDR3. Germline loops: CDR1 MNHNY, CDR2 SVGAGI (reference sequence). DNA of the CDR3: TGTGCCAGCAGTGTGGAACAGGGGGCGTACGAGCAGTACTTC. It translates to CASSVEQGAYEQYF.

By share, this clonotype counts as medium-sized (0.01 to 0.1%). The chain uses TRBV5-1 and TRBJ2-5; 8 bases are shared with TRBD1. Germline trimming cut 4 bases from V and 4 bases from J; bases unmatched to any gene: 12. The germline V gene has CDR1 SGHRS and CDR2 YFSETQ. CDR3 length: 16 residues. This CDR3 reads CASSVRQGMLLETQYF. DNA of the CDR3: TGCGCCAGCAGCGTAAGACAGGGGATGCTGCTAGAGACCCAGTACTTC.

This clonotype appeared a single time. V usage is TRBV12-3 or TRBV12-4 and J usage is TRBJ2-7, with 9 bases lining up with TRBD1. The CDR3 is 15 residues long. V shed 6 bases and J 3 bases; nucleotides not matched to a gene: 9. CDR3 DNA sequence: TGTGCCAGCAGCGAGGGACCGACAGGGGGCTACGAGCAGTACTTC. It yields the protein CASSEGPTGGYEQYF.

This clonotype was seen more than once but under ten times. This chain links TRBV24-1 with TRBJ2-6; D is possibly TRBD1 or TRBD2 (6 bases each). The CDR3 consists of 15 residues. Trimming stripped 4 bases from V and 2 bases from J, with 8 bases between. Germline CDR1 and CDR2: KGHDR and SFDVKD. CDR3 DNA: TGTGCCACCAGTGAGGGGGGCGCTGGGGCCAACGTCCTGACTTTC. Protein: CATSEGGAGANVLTF.

Points on this clonotype: A clone one base away is much larger, so this may be a read error. V and J are TRBV24-1 and TRBJ1-1; unclear D gene. The CDR3 sequence is 13 residues long. The germline V gene has CDR1 KGHDR and CDR2 SFDVKD. CDR3 sequence (DNA): TGTGCCAGCAGTGACTCGGACCCTTCGAGGGCTTTCTTT. Translation: CASSDSDPSRAFF.

This clonotype has at least ten counts. V gene TRBV20-1 combines with J gene TRBJ2-2; D perhaps matches TRBD1 (5 bases). CDR1 DFQATT and CDR2 SNEGSKA come from the germline V gene (reference sequence). V lost 6 bases and J 8 bases, leaving 7 bases between the germline ends. The CDR3 extends over 10 amino acids. In DNA, the CDR3 is TGCAGTGCACAGGCGGGGGAGCTGTTTTTT. Translation: CSAQAGELFF.

The CDR3 here is CASSDYSGRADEQYF. The CDR3 coding sequence is TGTGCCAGCAGTGATTATAGCGGGAGGGCCGACGAGCAGTACTTC. The gene calls are TRBV25-1 and TRBJ2-7; 11 positions match TRBD2. This CDR3 comprises 15 residues. The junction had 6 bases not matched to a gene; V was cut back by 3 bases and J by 5 bases. CDR1 and CDR2 (germline): MGHDK, SYGVNS.

The chain recombines TRBV15 with TRBJ2-7, with TRBD2 matching 14 bases. This CDR3 has 16 residues. V shed 2 bases, J shed 3 bases, and the junction held 3 bases outside the gene matches. Germline CDR1 is LNHNV and CDR2 is YYDKDF (reference sequence). The DNA of the CDR3 is TGTGCCACCAGCAGACCCGGGACTAGCGGGAGCTACGAGCAGTACTTC. This translates into CATSRPGTSGSYEQYF.

V and J are TRBV7-2 and TRBJ2-7; weak D call: TRBD2 (6 bases). Per the germline V gene, CDR1 is SGHTA and CDR2 is FQGNSA. This CDR3 region has 15 residues. V lost 5 bases to trimming and J lost 4 bases, with 18 bases between them. CDR3 sequence reads: CASSTNPGVGYEQYF. The DNA for the CDR3 is TGTGCCAGCAGCACCAACCCGGGAGTGGGGTACGAGCAGTACTTC.

This chain links TRBV29-1 with TRBJ1-2; 11 positions match TRBD1. Trimming cost V 6 bases and J 5 bases; bases outside gene matches: 11. Per germline, CDR1 SQVTM and CDR2 ANQGSEA. CDR3 size: 15 residues. The CDR3 DNA follows: TGCAGCGTCGATGGGACAGGGGGAGGCCTATATGGCTACACCTTC. Protein sequence: CSVDGTGGGLYGYTF.

On this clonotype itself: Germline is not matched at one junction end, which may reflect a read error. The V call is TRBV15, the J call TRBJ1-4; D is undetermined. There are 16 residues in the CDR3. The V gene's germline CDR1 is LNHNV and CDR2 YYDKDF (reference sequence). The CDR3 DNA is TGTGCCATCAGCAGAGATCTGGGAGCAACTAATGAAAAACTGTTTTTT. Its translation is CAISRDLGATNEKLFF.

This clonotype was counted at least ten times. The chain couples TRBV27 to TRBJ2-6; 9 bases map to TRBD2. CDR3 length: 16 amino acids. The V and J ends lost 6 bases and 0 bases, in that order; junction bases with no gene match: 3. Germline V CDR1 and CDR2: MNHEY, SMNVEV (reference sequence). CDR3 nucleotides: TGTGCCAGCAGGACTAGCGGCCACTCTGGGGCCAACGTCCTGACTTTC. Protein product: CASRTSGHSGANVLTF.

This chain uses TRBV5-1 with TRBJ2-1; 13 bases are shared with TRBD2. CDR1 and CDR2 (germline): SGHRS, YFSETQ. This CDR3 has 17 residues. With 4 bases clipped from V and 7 bases from J, the junction kept 11 bases outside the gene matches. CDR3 residues: CASSPILAGGPLNEQFF. The CDR3 DNA reads TGCGCCAGCAGCCCCATACTAGCGGGAGGGCCGTTAAATGAGCAGTTCTTC.

This clonotype ranks as medium-sized (0.01 to 0.1%). The chain carries TRBV10-3 and TRBJ1-1; D is unclear. From germline, CDR1 is ENHRY and CDR2 SYGVKD. Trimming removed 7 bases at V and 1 base at J, with 7 bases between. CDR3 length: 12 amino acids. CDR3 in DNA: TGTGCCATCAAGGACGGGAACACTGAAGCTTTCTTT. Translated, it gives CAIKDGNTEAFF.

The CDR3 region is CAISEPGQTTDTQYF. The CDR3, as DNA: TGTGCCATCAGTGAACCGGGACAGACTACAGATACGCAGTATTTT. This chain links TRBV10-3 with TRBJ2-3; 7 positions agree with TRBD1. Germline CDR1 reads ENHRY; CDR2 reads SYGVKD. The V segment lost 3 bases and the J segment 3 bases; nucleotides outside the gene matches: 6. The CDR3 runs 15 residues.

Many counts were recorded for this clonotype. The V call is TRBV20-1, the J call TRBJ2-3; TRBD1 matches 10 bases. The CDR3 runs to 15 residues. Germline-derived CDR1 and CDR2 are DFQATT and SNEGSKA (reference sequence). Unmatched junction bases numbered 5, after V lost 3 bases and J lost 2 bases. The CDR3 sequence: CSARTGQGFTDTQYF. The CDR3 region has the DNA TGCAGTGCTAGGACGGGACAGGGGTTCACAGATACGCAGTATTTT.

The table lists this clonotype with many counts. The DNA for the CDR3 is TGCAGTGCCGGGACTAGCGGAAATGAGCAGTTCTTC. Protein: CSAGTSGNEQFF. The chain recombines TRBV20-1 with TRBJ2-1; 11 bases line up with TRBD2. There are 12 residues in the CDR3. Germline loops: CDR1 DFQATT, CDR2 SNEGSKA (reference sequence). V was pared by 6 bases and J by 7 bases, with 2 bases of the junction left unmatched.